This TCR beta chain comes out of a study of T cells after yellow fever vaccination. TCR cDNA, made by 5'RACE template switching, carried an added universal primer site and UMIs. Each CDR3 protein is one row after TCRdb ran MiXCR on the 5' RACE reads. The sample consists of hundreds of thousands of distinct CDR3 sequences, 15% to 20% of them appearing once. Findings and limits, study-wide: Clonotypes found in both CD4 and CD8 compartments made up a small share. Secondary responses were weaker yet peaked faster, day 5 versus 15.

Details on this clonotype: Its matching antigen is unknown.

Germline V gene lookup returns CDR1 DFQATT and CDR2 SNEGSKA (reference sequence). V gave up 2 bases and J gave up 6 bases, with 17 bases separating them. CDR3 length: 14 residues. The input for sequencing was PBMCs, taken 15 days after the yellow fever booster vaccination. The chain combines TRBV20-1 with TRBJ2-7, with TRBD1 as a possible D gene (7 bases). The TCR was taken from a man in his thirties or forties who received the YFV17D yellow fever vaccine. The CDR3 sequence: CSARPRPGGGEQYF. CDR3 bases: TGCAGTGCTAGACCCCGCCCAGGGGGAGGCGAGCAGTACTTC.